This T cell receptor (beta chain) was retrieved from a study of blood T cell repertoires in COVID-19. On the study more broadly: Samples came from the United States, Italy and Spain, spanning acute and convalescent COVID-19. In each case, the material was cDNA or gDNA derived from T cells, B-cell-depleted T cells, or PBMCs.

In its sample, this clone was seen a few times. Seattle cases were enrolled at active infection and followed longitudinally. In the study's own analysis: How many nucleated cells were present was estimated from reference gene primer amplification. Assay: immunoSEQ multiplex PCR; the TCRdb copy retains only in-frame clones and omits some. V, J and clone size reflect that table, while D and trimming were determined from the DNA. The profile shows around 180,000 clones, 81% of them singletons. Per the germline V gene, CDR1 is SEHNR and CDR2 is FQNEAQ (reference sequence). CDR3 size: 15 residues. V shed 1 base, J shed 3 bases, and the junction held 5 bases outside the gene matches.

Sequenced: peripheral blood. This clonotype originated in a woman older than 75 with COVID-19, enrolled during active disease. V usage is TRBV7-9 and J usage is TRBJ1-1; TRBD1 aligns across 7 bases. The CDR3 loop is CASSLVVGGYTEAFF. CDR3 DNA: TGTGCCAGCAGCTTAGTTGTAGGGGGCTACACTGAAGCTTTCTTT.